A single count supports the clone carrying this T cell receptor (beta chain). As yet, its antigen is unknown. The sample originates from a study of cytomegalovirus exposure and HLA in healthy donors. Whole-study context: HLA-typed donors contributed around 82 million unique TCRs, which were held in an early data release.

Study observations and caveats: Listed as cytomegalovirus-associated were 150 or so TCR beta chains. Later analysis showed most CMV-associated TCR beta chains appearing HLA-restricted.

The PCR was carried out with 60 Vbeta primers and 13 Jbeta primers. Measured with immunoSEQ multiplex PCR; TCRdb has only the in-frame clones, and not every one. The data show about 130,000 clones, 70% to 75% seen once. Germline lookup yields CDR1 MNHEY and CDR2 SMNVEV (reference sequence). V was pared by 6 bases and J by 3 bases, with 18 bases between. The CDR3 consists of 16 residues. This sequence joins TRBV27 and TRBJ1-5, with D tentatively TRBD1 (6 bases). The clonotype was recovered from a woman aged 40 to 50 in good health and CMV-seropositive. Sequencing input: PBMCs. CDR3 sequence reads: CASRPTRDTSNQPQHF. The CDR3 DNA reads TGTGCCAGCAGACCCACCCGGGACACCTCCAATCAGCCCCAGCATTTT.